This T cell receptor (beta chain) was observed in a study of post-analysis software for immune sequencing data. Study results and caveats: The five TRBV segments detected at higher frequency in patients than in controls included TRBV5-6, TRBV5-1 and TRBV20-1.

Points on this clonotype: Its antigen remains unidentified.

Trimming left V 3 bases short and J 5 bases short, with 10 bases between. CDR1 is SQVTM, CDR2 ANQGSEA, per germline. This CDR3 is 13 amino acids long. Every TCR beta cDNA library bore unique molecular identifiers. T cells numbering 1 to 10 million gave rise to about 540,000 cDNA molecules. TCRdb itself ran the PCR reads through MiXCR, one entry per CDR3 protein. This sample has about 500,000 distinct CDR3 sequences, with less than 45% found just once. The source of this sequence is a girl under 18 with multiple sclerosis. The specimen sequenced was blood. This chain joins TRBV29-1 and TRBJ1-4; D is unresolved. The CDR3 loop reads CSVEERGNEKLFF. CDR3 coding DNA: TGCAGCGTTGAGGAAAGAGGCAATGAAAAACTGTTTTTT.